The 16 T cell receptor beta chains listed next were all sequenced from one sample in a study of tumor-infiltrating lymphocytes in primary liver carcinoma. The researchers produced TCR beta cDNA from around 500 ng total RNA with a constant-region primer. Investigators got TCR beta libraries out of three nested multiplex PCR rounds, done with slightly modified ARM-PCR. For approximately 9 cycles apiece, the opening two PCR rounds ran with TRBV1-TRBV30 forward primers and a C-beta reverse primer. One entry per CDR3 protein results from TCRdb running MiXCR on the multiplex PCR reads. Altogether some 180,000 distinct CDR3 sequences are present, around 81% being singletons, with the ten largest covering approximately 18%. Both RNA and DNA were isolated together from roughly 20-30 mg of bulk tissue that had not been sorted. Sequenced sample: tumor tissue from primary liver carcinoma. The receptor set was obtained from a man in his forties with primary liver carcinoma and hepatitis B virus infection.

This clonotype occurred a few times. J is TRBJ2-3 and V is TRBV6-2 or TRBV6-3, with no clear D. The CDR3 is 13 amino acids. CDR1 and CDR2 (germline): MNHEY, SVGEGT. Trimming cost V 2 bases and J 2 bases, with 5 bases left between them. CDR3 nucleotides: TGTGCCAGCAGTTACACCGACACAGATACGCAGTATTTT. Its protein product is CASSYTDTDTQYF.

V and J are TRBV6-1 and TRBJ1-1; no definite D call. The CDR3 extends over 13 amino acids. V lost 11 bases and J lost 7, with 20 bases in between. CDR1 is MNHNS, CDR2 SASEGT, per germline. Here the CDR3 DNA reads TGTGCCGCGTCTGTGGAGTTGGGTAATGAAGCTTTCTTT. Amino acids: CAASVELGNEAFF.

Ten or more counts support this clonotype. The J gene is TRBJ2-5, the V gene TRBV5-1; D gene ambiguous. The V gene's germline CDR1 is SGHRS and CDR2 YFSETQ. V lost 0 bases to trimming and J lost 1 base, with 7 bases between them. The CDR3 runs to 14 residues. The DNA for the CDR3 is TGCGCCAGCAGCTTGGGGACGGTCCAAGAGACCCAGTACTTC. Translating it yields CASSLGTVQETQYF.

Worth noting for this clonotype: One end of the junction fails to match germline, which may point to a read error. This chain joins TRBV14 and TRBJ2-1; D possibly corresponds to TRBD2 (5 bases). Germline V gene data show CDR1 as SGHDN and CDR2 as FVKESK. This CDR3 comprises 16 residues. CDR3: CASSAVTGWVNDEQFF. The CDR3 nucleotides are TGTGCCAGCAGTGCCGTAACGGGATGGGTAAACGATGAACAGTTCTTC.

A word on this clonotype: The germline gene is not matched at one end of the junction; a read error may be the cause. The chain joins TRBV7-3 to TRBJ2-2, with 8 bases matching TRBD2. CDR3 size: 16 residues. Germline assignment: CDR1 SGHTA and CDR2 FQGTGA. The CDR3 sequence: CAGSLNPGGMVGKLFF. The CDR3 DNA reads as TGTGCCGGCAGCTTAAACCCGGGGGGGATGGTCGGGAAGCTGTTTTTT.

With respect to this clonotype: It may be a read error: a sequence one base away is much more abundant. The chain has TRBV7-9 and TRBJ2-5; 9 bases fit TRBD2. CDR3 length: 14 residues. Germline-derived CDR1 and CDR2 are SEHNR and FQNEAQ (reference sequence). DNA for the CDR3: TGTGTCAGCAGCTTAGTAGCGGGAGTGGAAACCCAGTACTTC. Translated, it gives CVSSLVAGVETQYF.

About this clonotype itself: The junction and the germline gene differ at one end; a read error may be behind it. The chain is built from TRBV11-2 and TRBJ2-3, with 11 bases fitting TRBD2. CDR1 is SGHAT, CDR2 FQNNGV, per germline. This CDR3 is 15 amino acids long. CDR3 sequence: CTSRGTSGDTGTQYF. DNA of the CDR3: TGTACCAGCAGAGGGACTAGCGGAGATACAGGTACGCAGTATTTT.

This clonotype came up many times. The genes are TRBV5-1 and TRBJ2-1, with TRBD2 identical over 7 bases. After removal of 5 bases from V and 4 bases from J, the junction contained 6 bases not matched to a gene. Germline V gives CDR1 SGHRS, CDR2 YFSETQ. This CDR3 spans 14 amino acids. The chain's CDR3 is CASRPSSGYNEQFF. The CDR3 bases are TGCGCCAGCAGGCCCTCTAGCGGATACAATGAGCAGTTCTTC.

Points on this clonotype: A junction end diverges from the germline sequence, so it may reflect a read error. The chain carries TRBV11-2 and TRBJ2-1; the D gene could be TRBD1 or TRBD2 (5 bases each). The CDR3 contains 16 residues. Germline V gene lookup returns CDR1 SGHAT and CDR2 FQNNGV. DNA for the CDR3: TGTGCCAGCAGCTTAGTTTGTTTAGCGTTAGGGGATGAGCAGTTGTTC. Amino acids: CASSLVCLALGDEQLF.

The chain recombines TRBV29-1 with TRBJ2-5; D possibly corresponds to TRBD1 (7 bases). The end of the DNA fits TRBJ2-1 better, so the J call may be wrong. The CDR3 covers 13 residues. CDR1 is SQVTM, CDR2 ANQGSEA, per germline. The CDR3 nucleotides read TGCAGCGTCGAATCGACAGGGAGGCACACCCAGTTCTTC. It translates to CSVESTGRHTQFF.

The V gene is TRBV4-2, the J gene TRBJ1-2; no definite D call. Trimming left V 4 bases short and J 9 bases short, with 18 bases between. This CDR3 region has 14 residues. CDR1 and CDR2 (germline): LGHNA, YNFKEQ. CDR3 nucleotides: TGTGCCAGCAGCCCCTTAGAAGGGAAATATTGCTACACCTTC. It codes for CASSPLEGKYCYTF.

Comments on this clonotype: One end of the junction fails to match germline, which may point to a read error. Here the CDR3 reads CASNRDGTSSYEQYF. CDR3 DNA sequence: TGTGCCAGCAACCGGGACGGGACTAGCAGCTACGAGCAATACTTC. This chain uses TRBV6-1 with TRBJ2-7; the match to TRBD2 covers 9 bases. The germline CDR1 and CDR2 sequences are MNHNS and SASEGT. The CDR3 extends over 15 amino acids.

This chain joins TRBV12-5 and TRBJ2-3, with D perhaps TRBD2 (6 bases). CDR1 and CDR2 (germline): LGHNT, FRNRAP. The CDR3 totals 15 residues. V lost 6 bases and J lost 4, with 17 bases in between. Written as DNA, the CDR3 is TGTGCTAGTGGCAGAGCGGGTGATCGTCCAGATACGCAGTATTTT. It specifies CASGRAGDRPDTQYF.

The V gene is TRBV29-1, the J gene TRBJ1-1; the D gene is possibly TRBD1 (5 bases). The CDR3 spans 14 residues. Per the germline V gene, CDR1 is SQVTM and CDR2 is ANQGSEA. The germline V and J ends were trimmed by 6 bases and 2 bases, with 16 bases remaining between them. Here the CDR3 reads CSVKGDAINTEAFF. The CDR3, as DNA: TGCAGCGTGAAAGGGGATGCAATTAACACTGAAGCTTTCTTT. The complete variable domain, with remaining parts taken from reference TRBV29-1 and TRBJ1-1, reads SAVISQKPSRDICQRGTSLTIQCQVDSQVTMMFWYRQQPGQSLTLIATANQGSEATYESGFVIDKFPISRPNLTFSTLTVSNMSPEDSSIYLCSVKGDAINTEAFFGQGTRLTVV.

As for this clonotype: A read error may account for a junction end that differs from germline. The J gene is TRBJ2-3, the V gene TRBV10-2; 9 bases line up with TRBD2. The CDR3 extends over 17 amino acids. Germline lookup yields CDR1 WSHSY and CDR2 SAAADI. CDR3 residues: CASSELQGLASTATQYF. CDR3 DNA: TGCGCCAGCAGTGAACTACAGGGACTAGCTAGCACAGCTACGCAGTATTTT.

As concerns this clonotype: A read error may account for a junction end that differs from germline. This rearrangement joins TRBV6-6 to TRBJ1-1, with 7 bases aligning to TRBD1. The germline CDR1 and CDR2 sequences are MNHNY and SVGAGI (reference sequence). The CDR3 runs to 13 residues. CDR3 nucleotides: TGTACCAGCAGCTCAGGGGGGACTATTGAAGCTTTCTTT. This encodes CTSSSGGTIEAFF.